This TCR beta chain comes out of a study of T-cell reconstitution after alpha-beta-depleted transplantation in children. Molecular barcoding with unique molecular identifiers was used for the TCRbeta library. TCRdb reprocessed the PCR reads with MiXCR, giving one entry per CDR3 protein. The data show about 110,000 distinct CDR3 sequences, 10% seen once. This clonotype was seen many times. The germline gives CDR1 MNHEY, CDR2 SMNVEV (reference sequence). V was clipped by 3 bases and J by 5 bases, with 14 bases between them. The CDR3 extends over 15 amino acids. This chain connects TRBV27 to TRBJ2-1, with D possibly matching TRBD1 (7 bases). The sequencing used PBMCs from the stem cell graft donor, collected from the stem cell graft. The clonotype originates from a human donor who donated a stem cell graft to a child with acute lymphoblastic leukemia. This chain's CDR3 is CASSFWRGQNNEQFF. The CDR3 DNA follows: TGTGCCAGCAGTTTTTGGAGGGGGCAAAACAATGAGCAGTTCTTC.